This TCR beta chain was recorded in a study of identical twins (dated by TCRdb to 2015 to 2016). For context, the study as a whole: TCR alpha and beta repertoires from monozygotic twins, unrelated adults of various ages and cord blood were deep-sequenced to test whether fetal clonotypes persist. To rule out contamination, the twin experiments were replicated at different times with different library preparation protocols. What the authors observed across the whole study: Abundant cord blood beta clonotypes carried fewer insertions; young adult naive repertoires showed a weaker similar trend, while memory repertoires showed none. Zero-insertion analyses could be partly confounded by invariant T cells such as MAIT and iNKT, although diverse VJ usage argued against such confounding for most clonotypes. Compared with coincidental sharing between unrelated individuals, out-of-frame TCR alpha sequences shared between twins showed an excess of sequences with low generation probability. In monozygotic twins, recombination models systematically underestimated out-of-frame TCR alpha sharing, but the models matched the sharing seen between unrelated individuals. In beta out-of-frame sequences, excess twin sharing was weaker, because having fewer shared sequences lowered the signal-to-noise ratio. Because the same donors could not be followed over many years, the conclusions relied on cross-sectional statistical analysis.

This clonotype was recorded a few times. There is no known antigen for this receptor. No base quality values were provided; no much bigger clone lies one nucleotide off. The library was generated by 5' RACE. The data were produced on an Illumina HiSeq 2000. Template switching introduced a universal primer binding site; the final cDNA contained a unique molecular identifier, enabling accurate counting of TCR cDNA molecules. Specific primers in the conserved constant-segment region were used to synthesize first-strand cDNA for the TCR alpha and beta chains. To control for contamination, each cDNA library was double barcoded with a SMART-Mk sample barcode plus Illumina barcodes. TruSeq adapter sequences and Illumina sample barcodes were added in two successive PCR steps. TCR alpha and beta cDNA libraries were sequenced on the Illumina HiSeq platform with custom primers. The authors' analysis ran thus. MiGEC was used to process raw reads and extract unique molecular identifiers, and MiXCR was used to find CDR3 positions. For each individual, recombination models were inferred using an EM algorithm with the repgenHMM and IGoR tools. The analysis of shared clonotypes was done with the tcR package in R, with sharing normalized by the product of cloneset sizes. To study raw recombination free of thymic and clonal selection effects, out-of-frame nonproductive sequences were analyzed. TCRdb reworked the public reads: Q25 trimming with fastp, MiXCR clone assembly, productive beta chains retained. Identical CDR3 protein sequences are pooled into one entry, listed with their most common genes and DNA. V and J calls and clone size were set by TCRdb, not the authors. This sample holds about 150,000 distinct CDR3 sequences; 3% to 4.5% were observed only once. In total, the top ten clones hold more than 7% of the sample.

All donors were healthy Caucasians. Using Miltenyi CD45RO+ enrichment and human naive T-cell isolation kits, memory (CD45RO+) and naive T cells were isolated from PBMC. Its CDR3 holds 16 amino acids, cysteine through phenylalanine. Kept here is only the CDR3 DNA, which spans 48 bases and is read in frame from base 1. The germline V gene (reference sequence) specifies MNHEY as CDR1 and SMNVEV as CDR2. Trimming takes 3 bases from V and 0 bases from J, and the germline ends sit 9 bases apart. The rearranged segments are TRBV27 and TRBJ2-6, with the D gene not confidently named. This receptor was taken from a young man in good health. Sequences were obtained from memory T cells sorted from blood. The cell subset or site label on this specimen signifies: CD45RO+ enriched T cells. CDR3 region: CASSFPDDSGANVLTF. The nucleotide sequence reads TGTGCCAGCAGTTTTCCGGACGACTCTGGGGCCAACGTCCTGACTTTC.